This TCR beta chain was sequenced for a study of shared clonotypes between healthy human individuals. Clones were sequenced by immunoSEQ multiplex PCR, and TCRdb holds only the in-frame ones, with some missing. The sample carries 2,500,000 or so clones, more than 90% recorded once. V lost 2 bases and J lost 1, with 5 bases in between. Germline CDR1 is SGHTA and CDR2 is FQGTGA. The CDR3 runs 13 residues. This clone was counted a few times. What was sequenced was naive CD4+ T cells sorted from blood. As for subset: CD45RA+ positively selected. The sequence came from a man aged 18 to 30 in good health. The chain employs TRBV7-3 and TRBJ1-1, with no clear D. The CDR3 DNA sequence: TGTGCCAGCAGCTTAGTGGCGAACACTGAAGCTTTCTTT. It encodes CASSLVANTEAFF.